Presented here are 25 T cell receptor beta chains from one specimen sequenced in a study of neoadjuvant anti-PD-1 for oral cavity cancer. Sequencing was performed with immunoSEQ multiplex PCR; in TCRdb, only in-frame clones are kept and a portion is missing. The data contain over 80,000 clones, roughly 80% of them singletons. The sequencing here drew on PBMCs, taken before nivolumab (anti-PD-1) treatment. Source of these receptors: a person between 40 and 85 years old with oral cavity squamous cell carcinoma.

This clone was recorded a few times. The chain combines TRBV28 with TRBJ2-5, with no clear D. The germline V gene encodes CDR1 MDHEN and CDR2 SYDVKM. V lost 6 bases and J 5 bases, leaving 10 bases between the germline ends. The CDR3 totals 12 residues. The chain's CDR3 is CASRSPAETQYF. The CDR3 DNA reads TGTGCCAGCAGATCTCCAGCGGAGACCCAGTACTTC.

The chain uses TRBV11-2 and TRBJ2-2; D may be TRBD2 (5 bases). Between the trimmed V and J ends, which lost 4 bases and 1 base, there was a span of 13 bases. There are 16 residues in the CDR3. Per germline, CDR1 SGHAT and CDR2 FQNNGV. The CDR3: CASSWETRLNTGELFF. The CDR3 coding sequence is TGTGCCAGCAGCTGGGAAACTAGACTGAACACCGGGGAGCTGTTTTTT. Variable domain in full (rest from reference TRBV11-2 and TRBJ2-2): EAGVAQSPRYKIIEKRQSVAFWCNPISGHATLYWYQQILGQGPKLLIQFQNNGVVDDSQLPKDRFSAERLKGVDSTLKIQPAKLEDSAVYLCASSWETRLNTGELFFGEGSRLTVL.

The V and J genes are TRBV5-1 and TRBJ2-7; D is undetermined. The CDR3 extends over 14 amino acids. V was pared by 0 bases and J by 2 bases, with 9 bases between. The germline CDR1 and CDR2 sequences are SGHRS and YFSETQ. CDR3 sequence (DNA): TGCGCCAGCAGCTTGGAGGCCAGTCCCTACGAGCAGTACTTC. Protein sequence: CASSLEASPYEQYF.

The J gene is TRBJ2-2, the V gene TRBV7-9; D is unresolved. The CDR3 runs to 14 residues. Looked up from germline, CDR1 is SEHNR and CDR2 is FQNEAQ (reference sequence). V gave up 6 bases and J gave up 4 bases, with 12 bases separating them. The CDR3 DNA is TGTGCCAGCAGACCCGACATGGTCACCGGGGAGCTGTTTTTT. Translating gives CASRPDMVTGELFF.

The rearrangement joins TRBV27 to TRBJ2-6; D possibly corresponds to TRBD2 (6 bases). This CDR3 spans 17 amino acids. Per the germline V gene, CDR1 is MNHEY and CDR2 is SMNVEV (reference sequence). V was pared by 6 bases and J by 0 bases, with 15 bases between. Here the CDR3 DNA reads TGTGCCAGCAGAAGAGCGGGCCAACTCTCTGGGGCCAACGTCCTGACTTTC. Protein sequence: CASRRAGQLSGANVLTF.

The V call is TRBV10-3, the J call TRBJ2-3, with D hard to call. This CDR3 spans 16 amino acids. Per the germline V gene, CDR1 is ENHRY and CDR2 is SYGVKD. Trimming removed 2 bases at V and 6 bases at J, with 18 bases between. CDR3 bases: TGTGCCATCAGTGAGGGGCAGACACTACTCGGCGATACGCAGTATTTT. Translating gives CAISEGQTLLGDTQYF.

The V call is TRBV29-1, the J call TRBJ2-7; no clear D gene. Trimming removed 4 bases from V and 3 bases from J, with 7 bases in between. The CDR3 totals 11 residues. Germline CDR1 SQVTM, CDR2 ANQGSEA. The CDR3 loop is CSVALLYEQYF. The CDR3 coding sequence is TGCAGCGTTGCCCTTCTCTACGAGCAGTACTTC.

This chain connects TRBV5-1 to TRBJ1-1; 7 positions match TRBD1. From germline, CDR1 is SGHRS and CDR2 YFSETQ. The CDR3 length is 13 residues. V shed 3 bases and J 2 bases; nucleotides not matched to a gene: 1. The CDR3 nucleotides are TGCGCCAGCAGCTGGGACAGCAACACTGAAGCTTTCTTT. Translated, it gives CASSWDSNTEAFF.

The gene calls are TRBV2 and TRBJ2-1, with a possible D match to TRBD2 (5 bases). This CDR3 region has 11 residues. Trimming shortened V by 8 bases and J by 10 bases, and 12 bases separated the two germline ends. Germline CDR1 is SNHLY and CDR2 is FYNNEI. CDR3 DNA sequence: TGTGCCAGCGCGGAGCGGAACGAGCAGTTCTTC. Its translation is CASAERNEQFF.

V gene TRBV2 combines with J gene TRBJ1-1; a possible D gene is TRBD1 (5 bases). V gave up 6 bases and J gave up 0 bases, with 11 bases separating them. Per the germline V gene, CDR1 is SNHLY and CDR2 is FYNNEI. The CDR3 has 14 residues. CDR3 protein: CASRYRLMNTEAFF. In nucleotides, the CDR3 is TGTGCCAGCAGGTACAGGCTCATGAACACTGAAGCTTTCTTT.

This chain connects TRBV2 to TRBJ2-5, with TRBD2 as a possible D gene (5 bases). From germline, CDR1 is SNHLY and CDR2 FYNNEI. The CDR3 covers 14 residues. Trimming shortened V by 2 bases and J by 5 bases, and 12 bases separated the two germline ends. The chain's CDR3 is CASSELGSGETQYF. The CDR3 nucleotides read TGTGCCAGCAGTGAACTAGGGTCGGGGGAGACCCAGTACTTC.

The genes are TRBV27 and TRBJ2-7, with 8 bases aligning to TRBD1. J lost 5 bases, V lost 3 bases, and 15 bases had no gene match. CDR1 is MNHEY, CDR2 SMNVEV, per germline (reference sequence). The length of the CDR3 is 17 residues. The DNA of the CDR3 is TGTGCCAGCAGTTTTTGGGACAGGCTAGGAACTAGGAACGAGCAGTACTTC. This encodes CASSFWDRLGTRNEQYF.

The rearrangement uses TRBV6-1 and TRBJ2-7; 14 bases fit TRBD2. V trimming: 6 bases; J trimming: 2 bases; junction bases outside the gene matches: 0. The CDR3 extends over 14 amino acids. Looked up from germline, CDR1 is MNHNS and CDR2 is SASEGT. Here the CDR3 reads CASRGLAGAYEQYF. For the CDR3, the DNA is TGTGCCAGCAGGGGACTAGCGGGGGCCTACGAGCAGTACTTC.

The genes are TRBV9 and TRBJ2-5; no clear D. Trimming took off 1 base at V and 5 bases at J, with 6 bases between the two ends. Germline V CDR1 and CDR2: SGDLS, YYNGEE. The CDR3 runs to 12 residues. CDR3 sequence: CASSVSQETQYF. Here the CDR3 DNA reads TGTGCCAGCAGCGTAAGCCAGGAGACCCAGTACTTC.

Only one count was recorded for this clone. The V gene is TRBV30, the J gene TRBJ2-3, with 7 bases fitting TRBD2. With 0 bases clipped from V and 1 base from J, the junction kept 4 bases outside the gene matches. Germline lookup yields CDR1 GTSNPN and CDR2 SVGIG (reference sequence). The CDR3 loop spans 15 amino acids. CDR3 in amino acids: CAWSVGTSGTDTQYF. CDR3 sequence (DNA): TGTGCCTGGAGTGTTGGAACTAGCGGCACAGATACGCAGTATTTT. Based on the CDR3 plus reference TRBV30 and TRBJ2-3, the full variable domain is SQTIHQWPATLVQPVGSPLSLECTVEGTSNPNLYWYRQAAGRGLQLLFYSVGIGQISSEVPQNLSASRPQDRQFILSSKKLLLSDSGFYLCAWSVGTSGTDTQYFGPGTRLTVL.

The chain couples TRBV6-5 to TRBJ2-3; TRBD2 aligns across 7 bases. Germline V gene data show CDR1 as MNHEY and CDR2 as SVGAGI. V shed 6 bases, J shed 3 bases, and the junction held 3 bases outside the gene matches. The CDR3 is made up of 13 amino acids. The CDR3 nucleotides read TGTGCCAGCAGGAGCGGGATAACAGATACGCAGTATTTT. Its translation is CASRSGITDTQYF.

The chain is built from TRBV5-4 and TRBJ2-3; tentative D call: TRBD2 (6 bases). Germline CDR1 is SGHNT and CDR2 is YYREEE (reference sequence). Trimming removed 4 bases at V and 2 bases at J, with 14 bases between. The CDR3 has 15 amino acids. DNA of the CDR3: TGTGCCAGCAGCCGCGAACTAGCAAACACAGATACGCAGTATTTT. This encodes CASSRELANTDTQYF.

The chain combines TRBV2 with TRBJ2-7; no clear D. Germline loops: CDR1 SNHLY, CDR2 FYNNEI. The CDR3 runs 11 residues. Trimming shortened V by 5 bases and J by 0 bases, and 2 bases separated the two germline ends. For the CDR3, the DNA is TGTGCCAGCAGTTCCTCCTACGAGCAGTACTTC. It specifies CASSSSYEQYF.

The chain is built from TRBV27 and TRBJ2-1, with D possibly being TRBD2 (5 bases). The CDR3 covers 14 residues. Germline assignment: CDR1 MNHEY and CDR2 SMNVEV (reference sequence). V was cut by 5 bases and J by 3 bases, with 11 bases left in between. CDR3: CASSLPGLYNEQFF. The CDR3 coding sequence is TGTGCCAGCAGTCTGCCAGGACTCTACAATGAGCAGTTCTTC.

The chain recombines TRBV10-1 with TRBJ2-3, with 9 bases aligning to TRBD2. V lost 3 bases to trimming and J lost 2 bases; unmatched junction nucleotides: 9. The CDR3 has 17 residues. Germline-derived CDR1 and CDR2 are WNHNN and SYGVQD (reference sequence). The CDR3 here is CASSDTVLAGITDTQYF. The CDR3 coding sequence is TGCGCCAGCAGTGATACGGTCCTAGCGGGAATCACAGATACGCAGTATTTT.

The rearrangement links TRBV6-5 to TRBJ2-7, with D unclear. Trimming took 8 bases from V and 2 from J, leaving 16 bases between them. The CDR3 totals 14 residues. CDR1 is MNHEY, CDR2 SVGAGI, per germline. CDR3 residues: CASGPRNGAYEQYF. CDR3 DNA: TGTGCCAGCGGACCCCGAAACGGAGCCTACGAGCAGTACTTC.

CDR3 protein: CASSGTGQGIDGYTF. The DNA for the CDR3 is TGTGCCAGCAGCGGTACGGGACAGGGAATAGATGGCTACACCTTC. The V gene is TRBV5-4, the J gene TRBJ1-2; 9 bases fit TRBD1. Germline CDR1 reads SGHNT; CDR2 reads YYREEE (reference sequence). The V and J ends lost 4 bases and 6 bases, in that order; junction bases with no gene match: 10. The CDR3 is made up of 15 amino acids.

The chain joins TRBV5-6 to TRBJ2-7, with 7 bases lining up with TRBD1. V gave up 6 bases and J gave up 4 bases; unmatched junction bases: 10. This CDR3 has 14 residues. CDR1 is SGHDT, CDR2 YYEEEE, per germline. The CDR3 coding sequence is TGTGCCAGCACCCGTCCCGACAGGGAGTACGAGCAGTACTTC. Its protein is CASTRPDREYEQYF.

This chain connects TRBV5-1 to TRBJ2-5, with D possibly being TRBD2 (6 bases). Trimming shortened V by 0 bases and J by 5 bases, and 11 bases separated the two germline ends. The germline CDR1 and CDR2 sequences are SGHRS and YFSETQ. CDR3 length: 14 amino acids. CDR3: CASSLEGAGETQYF. The CDR3 nucleotides are TGCGCCAGCAGCTTGGAAGGGGCGGGGGAGACCCAGTACTTC.

Ten or more counts support this clone. J is TRBJ2-2 and V is TRBV19; 7 bases fit TRBD1. This CDR3 spans 15 amino acids. CDR1 is LNHDA, CDR2 SQIVND, per germline (reference sequence). The J segment lost 6 bases and the V segment lost 1 base, leaving 5 bases of the junction unmatched. CDR3 loop: CASSIVAGGAGELFF. The DNA of the CDR3 is TGTGCCAGTAGTATAGTGGCAGGGGGTGCCGGGGAGCTGTTTTTT.